These 2 T cell receptor beta chains originate from one sample sequenced in a study of blood T cell repertoires in COVID-19. Generated by immunoSEQ multiplex PCR, the TCRdb table keeps only in-frame clones and is missing some. In the table there are roughly 250,000 clones, 75% to 90% of which are singletons. Sequencing was done on a sample of PBMCs or T cells enriched from blood (not recorded which). These receptor sequences come from a woman aged 18 to 35 who had recovered from COVID-19.

This clone was recorded only once. The rearrangement links TRBV5-1 to TRBJ2-1, with a tentative D call TRBD1 (7 bases). CDR1 and CDR2 from the germline V gene are SGHRS and YFSETQ. Trimming removed 3 bases at V and 7 bases at J, with 14 bases between. This CDR3 contains 14 residues. The CDR3 DNA sequence: TGCGCCAGCAGCTACCAGGGGGGCTTTAATGAGCAGTTCTTC. Protein: CASSYQGGFNEQFF.

The CDR3 sequence is CASSLVAVQTEAFF. CDR3 sequence (DNA): TGTGCCAGCAGCTTAGTAGCCGTCCAGACTGAAGCTTTCTTT. This rearrangement joins TRBV7-9 to TRBJ1-1; D not certain. The CDR3 contains 14 residues. Deletions cut 1 base from V and 5 bases from J, with 11 bases between. From germline, CDR1 is SEHNR and CDR2 FQNEAQ (reference sequence).